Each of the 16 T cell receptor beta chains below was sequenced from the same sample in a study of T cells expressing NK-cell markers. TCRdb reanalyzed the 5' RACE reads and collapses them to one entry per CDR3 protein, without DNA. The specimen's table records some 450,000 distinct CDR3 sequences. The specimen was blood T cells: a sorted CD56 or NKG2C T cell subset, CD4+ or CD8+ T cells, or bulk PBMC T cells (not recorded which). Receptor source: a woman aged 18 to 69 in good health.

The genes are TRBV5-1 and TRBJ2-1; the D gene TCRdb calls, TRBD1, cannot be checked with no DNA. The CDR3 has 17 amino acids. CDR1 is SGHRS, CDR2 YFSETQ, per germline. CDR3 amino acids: CASSLNVRDRVYNEQFF.

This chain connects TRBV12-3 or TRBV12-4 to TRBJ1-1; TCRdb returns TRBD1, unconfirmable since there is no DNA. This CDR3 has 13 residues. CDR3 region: CASSPGIWAEAFF.

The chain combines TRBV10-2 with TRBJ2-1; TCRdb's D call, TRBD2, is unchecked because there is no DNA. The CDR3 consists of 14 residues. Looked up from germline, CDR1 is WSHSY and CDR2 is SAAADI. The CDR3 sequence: CASSRAGGDNEQFF.

CDR3 sequence: CASSQDAGGYAEQFF. The rearrangement joins TRBV4-3 to TRBJ2-1; TCRdb gives TRBD2 as the D gene, but with no DNA this cannot be confirmed. CDR1 LGHNA and CDR2 YSLEER come from the germline V gene. This CDR3 spans 15 amino acids.

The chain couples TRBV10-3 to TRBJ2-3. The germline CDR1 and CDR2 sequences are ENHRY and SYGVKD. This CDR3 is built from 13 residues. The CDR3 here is CAINKASTDTQYF.

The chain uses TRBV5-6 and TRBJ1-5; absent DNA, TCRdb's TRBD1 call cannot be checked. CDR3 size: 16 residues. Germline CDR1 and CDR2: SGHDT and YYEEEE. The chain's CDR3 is CASSLGGEKGNQPQHF.

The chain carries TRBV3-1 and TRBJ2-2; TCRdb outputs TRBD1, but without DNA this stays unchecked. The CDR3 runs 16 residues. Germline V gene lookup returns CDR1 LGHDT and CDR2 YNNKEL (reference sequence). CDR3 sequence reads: CASSQYRDRNTGELFF.

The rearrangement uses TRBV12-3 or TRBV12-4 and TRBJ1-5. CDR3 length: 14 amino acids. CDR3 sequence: CASSFSAANQPQHF.

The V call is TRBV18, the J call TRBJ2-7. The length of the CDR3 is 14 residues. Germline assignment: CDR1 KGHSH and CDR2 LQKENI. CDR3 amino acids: CASSPGSGVYEQYF.

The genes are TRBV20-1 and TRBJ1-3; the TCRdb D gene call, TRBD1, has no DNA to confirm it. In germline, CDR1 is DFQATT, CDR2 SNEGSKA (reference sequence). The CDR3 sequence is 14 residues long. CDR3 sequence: CSALRTGSGNTIYF.

The CDR3 loop is CASSSRQGWTEAFF. V usage is TRBV12-3 or TRBV12-4 and J usage is TRBJ1-1; no DNA is available, so the TRBD1 call from TCRdb remains unchecked. The CDR3 sequence is 14 residues long.

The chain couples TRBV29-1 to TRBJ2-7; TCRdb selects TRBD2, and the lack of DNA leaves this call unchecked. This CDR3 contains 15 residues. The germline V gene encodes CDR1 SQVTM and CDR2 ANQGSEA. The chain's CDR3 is CSVRAGTSGSAEQYF.

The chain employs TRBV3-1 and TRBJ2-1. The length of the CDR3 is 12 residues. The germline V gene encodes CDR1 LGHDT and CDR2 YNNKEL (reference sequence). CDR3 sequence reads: CASSQVTGEQFF.

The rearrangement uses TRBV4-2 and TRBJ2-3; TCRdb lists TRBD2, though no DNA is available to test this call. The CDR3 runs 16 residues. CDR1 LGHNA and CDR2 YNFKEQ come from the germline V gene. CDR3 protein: CASSQPLAGGPDTQYF.

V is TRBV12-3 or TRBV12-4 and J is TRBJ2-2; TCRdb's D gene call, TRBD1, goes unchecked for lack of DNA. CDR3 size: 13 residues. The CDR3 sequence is CASSFVRGVELFF.

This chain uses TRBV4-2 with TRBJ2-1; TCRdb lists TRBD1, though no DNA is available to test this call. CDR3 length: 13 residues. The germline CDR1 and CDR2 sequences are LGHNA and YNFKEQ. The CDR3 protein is CASSQVGGNEQFF.